This TCR beta chain came from a study of CD8+ T cells in alopecia areata. This clone was seen just once. V dropped 3 bases and J dropped 11; count of bases not matched to a gene: 13. In germline, CDR1 is SGHDT, CDR2 YYEEEE. The CDR3 has 15 amino acids. Stated treatment: oral pan-JAK inhibitor, 5-10 mg twice daily. Sequencing relied on a cDNA template that was reverse transcribed from extracted RNA. The assay was immunoSEQ multiplex PCR, and TCRdb's table has in-frame clones only and misses some. The sample holds around 300,000 clones; about 60% are singletons and the top ten take around 0.92%. This receptor was taken from a human donor with alopecia areata. The sample was CD4+ T cells sorted from blood, taken at roughly week 52, from a patient treated with tofacitinib. The chain is built from TRBV5-6 and TRBJ2-5, with 10 positions matching TRBD2. CDR3 DNA: TGTGCCAGCAGCTCCTCCCCGGTAGCGGGGGGCCGACAGTACTTC. Residues: CASSSSPVAGGRQYF.